This T cell receptor (beta chain) stems from a study of blood T cell repertoires in COVID-19. The wider study: Sites across the United States, Italy and Spain contributed samples from acute and convalescent COVID-19. From T cells, B-cell-depleted T cells, or PBMCs came the material, which was cDNA or gDNA.

Trimming took 3 bases from V and 1 from J, leaving 6 bases between them. Germline V gene data show CDR1 as GTSNPN and CDR2 as SVGIG (reference sequence). The CDR3 has 12 amino acids. Authors' data handling: Amplifying reference gene primers gave estimates of nucleated cell counts. Sequencing used immunoSEQ multiplex PCR; TCRdb keeps in-frame clones, though not all of them. V and J calls and clone size are as listed in that table; D and trimming were resolved from the DNA. The sample includes approximately 180,000 clones, more than 70% seen only once; the top ten take roughly 2.5%. The TCR originated in a man aged 40-50 years with active or convalescent COVID-19. The chain couples TRBV30 to TRBJ2-5; no definite D call. Sequencing was performed on peripheral blood. CDR3 amino acids: CAWRDIQETQYF. CDR3 in DNA: TGTGCCTGGAGAGACATCCAAGAGACCCAGTACTTC.